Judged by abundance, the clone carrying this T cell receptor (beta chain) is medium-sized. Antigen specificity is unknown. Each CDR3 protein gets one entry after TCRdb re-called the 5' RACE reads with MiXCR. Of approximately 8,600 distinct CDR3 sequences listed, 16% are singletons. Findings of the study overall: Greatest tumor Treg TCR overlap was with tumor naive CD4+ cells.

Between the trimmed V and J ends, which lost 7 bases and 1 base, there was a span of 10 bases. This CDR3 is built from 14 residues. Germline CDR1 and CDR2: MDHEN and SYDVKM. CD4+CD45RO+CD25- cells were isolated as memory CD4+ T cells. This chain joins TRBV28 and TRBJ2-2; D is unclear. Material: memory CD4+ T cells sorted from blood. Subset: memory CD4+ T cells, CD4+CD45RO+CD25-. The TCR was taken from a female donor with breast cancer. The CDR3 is CASISGVNTGELFF. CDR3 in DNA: TGTGCCAGCATTTCAGGCGTGAACACCGGGGAGCTGTTTTTT.